These T cell receptor beta chains were read from a single sample in a study of cytomegalovirus exposure and HLA in healthy donors. Repertoires were generated with immunoSEQ multiplex PCR, while TCRdb's copy carries only in-frame clones and drops some. The table has about 160,000 clones, approximately 70% seen once. Sample: PBMCs. The receptor source for this set is a man aged 35 to 55 in good health and CMV-seropositive. Each CDR3 is given with its conserved first and last residue. A D gene is named only where the DNA matches it firmly. Clone size is shown for a subset of rows, as once, few, many or a class of expanded clone.

few	TRBV19	TRBJ1-5	TRBD1	CASPRTGALPGVPQHF	TGTGCCAGTCCCAGGACAGGGGCGCTTCCCGGGGTGCCCCAGCATTTT
.	TRBV7-9	TRBJ1-1	TRBD1	CASSSLTGRNTEAFF	TGTGCCAGCAGCTCTTTGACAGGGCGAAACACTGAAGCTTTCTTT
.	TRBV7-9	TRBJ2-2	TRBD2	CASSPRLAGGPNTGELFF	TGTGCCAGCAGCCCCCGACTAGCGGGGGGACCGAACACCGGGGAGCTGTTTTTT
.	TRBV4-1	TRBJ2-7	TRBD2	CASSQVRGTAYEQYF	TGCGCCAGCAGCCAAGTGCGGGGGACGGCCTACGAGCAGTACTTC
once	TRBV7-6	TRBJ2-7	.	CASSLAVAGGSSSYEQYF	TGTGCCAGCAGCTTAGCGGTGGCAGGGGGGTCGAGCTCCTACGAGCAGTACTTC
.	TRBV7-9	TRBJ2-3	.	CASSTAGWPDTQYF	TGTGCCAGCAGCACCGCAGGGTGGCCAGATACGCAGTATTTT
.	TRBV19	TRBJ1-2	.	CASTLEVFNYGYTF	TGTGCCAGTACCCTGGAGGTATTTAACTATGGCTACACCTTC
.	TRBV10-3	TRBJ1-2	TRBD1	CAIRTGNYGYTF	TGTGCCATCAGGACAGGGAACTATGGCTACACCTTC
.	TRBV5-6	TRBJ2-2	TRBD2	CASSLVAGAGELFF	TGTGCCAGCAGCTTGGTGGCGGGGGCCGGGGAGCTGTTTTTT
few	TRBV6-5	TRBJ2-1	.	CASSPTGVTYNEQFF	TGTGCCAGCAGCCCAACGGGGGTCACCTACAATGAGCAGTTCTTC
.	TRBV19	TRBJ1-1	.	CASSMGRLNTEAFF	TGTGCCAGTAGTATGGGGCGGCTGAACACTGAAGCTTTCTTT
.	TRBV9	TRBJ2-7	TRBD2	CASSVEGSGAYEQYF	TGTGCCAGCAGCGTAGAGGGTAGCGGGGCTTACGAGCAGTACTTC
.	TRBV5-5	TRBJ1-1	.	CASSLVSPNTEAFF	TGTGCCAGCAGCTTGGTAAGCCCGAACACTGAAGCTTTCTTT
.	TRBV4-2	TRBJ2-7	TRBD1	CASSSRQGSYEQYF	TGTGCCAGCAGCTCACGACAGGGATCCTACGAGCAGTACTTC
.	TRBV7-9	TRBJ1-2	.	CASSLGGGDGYTF	TGTGCCAGCAGCTTAGGAGGCGGCGATGGCTACACCTTC
.	TRBV5-4	TRBJ2-5	TRBD1	CASSRLQGALETQYF	TGTGCCAGCAGCCGCCTACAGGGGGCTCTTGAGACCCAGTACTTC
.	TRBV5-5	TRBJ1-2	.	CASSPPDAGGYTF	TGTGCCAGCAGCCCCCCTGACGCCGGGGGCTACACCTTC
few	TRBV11-1	TRBJ2-7	.	CASSSTGHFYEQYF	TGTGCCAGCAGCTCTACTGGACATTTCTACGAGCAGTACTTC
.	TRBV4-2	TRBJ1-2	TRBD1	CASSLQTGEVGYTF	TGTGCCAGCAGCCTCCAGACAGGGGAAGTTGGCTACACCTTC
.	TRBV7-9	TRBJ2-7	.	CSSSSPGGGSYEQYF	TGTTCCAGCAGCTCCCCCGGGGGAGGCTCCTACGAGCAGTACTTC
.	TRBV2	TRBJ2-7	TRBD1	CASSGDRGLYEQYF	TGTGCCAGCAGTGGTGACAGGGGGCTTTACGAGCAGTACTTC
once	TRBV19	TRBJ1-1	TRBD1	CASSIDRWAGGEAFF	TGTGCCAGTAGTATAGATCGATGGGCAGGGGGAGAAGCTTTCTTT
few	TRBV7-8	TRBJ2-7	.	CASSLARLRGGSYEQYF	TGTGCCAGCAGCTTAGCGAGGTTGAGGGGGGGATCCTACGAGCAGTACTTC
once	TRBV7-9	TRBJ1-1	TRBD1	CASSLRGQGRLNTEAFF	TGTGCCAGCAGCTTAAGGGGACAGGGAAGGTTGAACACTGAAGCTTTCTTT
.	TRBV7-2	TRBJ1-2	.	CASSTFGGYTF	TGTGCCAGCAGCACGTTTGGCGGCTACACCTTC
.	TRBV10-3	TRBJ2-2	.	CAISERRGNTGELFF	TGTGCCATCAGTGAAAGAAGGGGGAACACCGGGGAGCTGTTTTTT
.	TRBV14	TRBJ2-7	.	CASSRGFSYEQYF	TGTGCCAGCAGCCGAGGGTTCTCCTACGAGCAGTACTTC
.	TRBV15	TRBJ1-1	.	CATSRDSGITEAFF	TGTGCCACCAGCAGAGATTCCGGGATCACTGAAGCTTTCTTT
.	TRBV27	TRBJ2-5	TRBD1	CASSLSGQGLKTQYF	TGTGCCAGCAGTTTATCCGGACAGGGTCTAAAGACCCAGTACTTC
.	TRBV6-1	TRBJ1-5	.	CASSVQGNQPQHF	TGTGCCAGCAGTGTTCAGGGAAATCAGCCCCAGCATTTT